These T cell receptor beta chains were read from a single sample in a study of blood T cell repertoires in COVID-19. Data came from immunoSEQ multiplex PCR; TCRdb stores just in-frame clones and leaves some out. The repertoire has some 220,000 clones, 75% to 85% of them found once; the top ten carry more than 5%. Sequencing input: peripheral blood. The receptors here all came from a human donor in a cohort sampled during active COVID-19. Each CDR3 is given without its conserved first and last residue.

V gene	J gene	CDR3 protein
TRBV2	TRBJ2-1	ASSGLANEQF
TRBV11-1	TRBJ2-2	ASTLTTGGDTGELF
TRBV6-5	TRBJ2-2	ASLERANTGELF
TRBV6-5	TRBJ2-3	ASGGRSTDTQY
TRBV10-3	TRBJ2-3	AISHPSGRSDTQY
TRBV7-7	TRBJ2-2	ASSLRQFTGELF
TRBV5-1	TRBJ2-2	ASSGGLAGLGTGELF
TRBV5-1	TRBJ2-5	ASSNALAASRKTQY
TRBV19	TRBJ2-2	ASQSSGGAYRTGELF
TRBV7-9	TRBJ2-7	ASSLTGYEQY
TRBV5-1	TRBJ1-6	ASGPDMNSPLH
TRBV5-4	TRBJ2-7	ASSLGQKDEQY
TRBV5-1	TRBJ1-1	ASSLKGDTEAF
TRBV9	TRBJ1-1	ASSVGSAVLNTEAF
TRBV19	TRBJ1-2	ASSVPGLNYGYT
TRBV3-1/TRBV3-2	TRBJ2-5	ASSQASRETQY
TRBV28	TRBJ2-7	ASTGAGGTYEQY
TRBV5-8	TRBJ2-4	ASRPRTGGFGNIQY
TRBV3-1/TRBV3-2	TRBJ1-2	ASSRGRLGYT
TRBV9	TRBJ2-7	ASSVEAGAGSGDTYEQY
TRBV7-6	TRBJ2-3	ASRDFRTDTQY
TRBV9	TRBJ2-7	ASSAGTSLYEQY
TRBV19	TRBJ2-7	ASSIITGSPYEQY
TRBV27	TRBJ2-7	ASSPGTSTYEQY
TRBV18	TRBJ2-1	ASETGTSGYNEQF
TRBV28	TRBJ2-5	ASMYGGETQY
TRBV18	TRBJ2-2	ASSPQGEITGELF
TRBV5-1	TRBJ2-1	ASSLRGQGASERSYNEQF
TRBV19	TRBJ1-5	ASSTTWGPNQPQH
TRBV5-4	TRBJ1-4	ASSPGGVNEKLF
TRBV4-1	TRBJ2-1	ASSQVTSGGLRSYNEQF
TRBV24-1	TRBJ2-5	ATSDSRPVETQY
TRBV20-1	TRBJ2-1	SASWVSSGQFRNEQF
TRBV6-5	TRBJ2-2	ASSSTGGKLSGELF
TRBV18	TRBJ2-1	ASSPGQGVDEQF
TRBV11-2	TRBJ1-2	ASSLEGAGYT
TRBV4-2	TRBJ2-2	ASSLSSGDADGELF
TRBV6-5	TRBJ1-2	ASTPIWTGVNGYT
TRBV5-1	TRBJ2-5	ASSLGTVQETQY
TRBV7-9	TRBJ2-7	ASSSSNAGLAGGPYEQY
TRBV5-1	TRBJ2-2	ASSLASGSSGELF
TRBV5-6	TRBJ1-2	ASSLDQQLYGYT
TRBV28	TRBJ1-2	ASSSGQPTYGYT
TRBV19	TRBJ2-1	ASYFSQGDEQF
TRBV19	TRBJ1-6	ASRRQGARRDSPLH
TRBV5-4	TRBJ1-1	ASSSEWEDAF
TRBV19	TRBJ1-6	ASSIVRGQWNSPLH
TRBV2	TRBJ2-4	ASSLDYDNIQY
TRBV27	TRBJ2-3	ASSFSPDTQY
TRBV19	TRBJ1-1	ASSIYDRDTEAF
TRBV5-6	TRBJ2-7	ASTTGTAYEQY